This T cell receptor (beta chain) was obtained from a study of T cells after yellow fever vaccination. A few counts support this clonotype. The antigen remains undetermined. Broader study findings: It was a small share of clonotypes that appeared in both CD4 and CD8 compartments.

Synthesis of TCR cDNA relied on 5'RACE template switching, which attached a universal primer site and UMIs. TCRdb recomputed calls from the 5' RACE reads with MiXCR, one row per CDR3 protein. The sample lists 150,000 to 200,000 distinct CDR3 sequences; roughly 6.2% were seen once. Germline values: CDR1 DFQATT, CDR2 SNEGSKA (reference sequence). The CDR3 totals 13 residues. V lost 3 bases and J lost 5, with 10 bases in between. The clonotype comes from a man aged 18 to 30 who received the YFV17D yellow fever vaccine. The source was CD4+ T cells sorted from PBMCs, collected on the day of the first yellow fever vaccination. The chain is built from TRBV20-1 and TRBJ1-4; TRBD1 might be the D (5 bases). For the CDR3, the DNA is TGCAGTGCTAGTCACAGGAGAAATGAAAAACTGTTTTTT. Translation gives CSASHRRNEKLFF.